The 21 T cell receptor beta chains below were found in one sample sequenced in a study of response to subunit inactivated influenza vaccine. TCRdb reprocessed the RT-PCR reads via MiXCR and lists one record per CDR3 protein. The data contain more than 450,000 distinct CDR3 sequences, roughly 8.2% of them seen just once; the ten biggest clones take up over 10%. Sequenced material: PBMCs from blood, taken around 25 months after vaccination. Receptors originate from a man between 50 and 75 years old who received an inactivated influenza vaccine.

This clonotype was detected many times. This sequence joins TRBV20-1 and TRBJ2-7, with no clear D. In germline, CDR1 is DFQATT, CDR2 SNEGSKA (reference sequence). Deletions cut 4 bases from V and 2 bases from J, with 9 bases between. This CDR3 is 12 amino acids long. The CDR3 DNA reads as TGCAGTGCTAAGGGCCTTACCTACGAGCAGTACTTC. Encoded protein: CSAKGLTYEQYF.

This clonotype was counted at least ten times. In DNA, the CDR3 is TGTGCCGGACTAGCGGGAATAAGTTGGGACGAGCAGTACTTC. Translated, it gives CAGLAGISWDEQYF. The V gene is TRBV7-7, the J gene TRBJ2-7; the match to TRBD2 covers 12 bases. J gave up 5 bases and V 11 bases, and 10 bases lay outside the gene matches. Germline V gene data show CDR1 as SSHAT and CDR2 as FNYEAQ (reference sequence). The CDR3 covers 14 residues.

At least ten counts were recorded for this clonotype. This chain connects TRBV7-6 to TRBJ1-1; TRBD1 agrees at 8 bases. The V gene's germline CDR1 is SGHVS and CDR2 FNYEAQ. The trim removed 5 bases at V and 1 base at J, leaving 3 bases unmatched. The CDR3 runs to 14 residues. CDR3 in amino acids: CASSLGQENTEAFF. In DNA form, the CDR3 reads TGTGCCAGCAGCCTGGGACAGGAGAACACTGAAGCTTTCTTT.

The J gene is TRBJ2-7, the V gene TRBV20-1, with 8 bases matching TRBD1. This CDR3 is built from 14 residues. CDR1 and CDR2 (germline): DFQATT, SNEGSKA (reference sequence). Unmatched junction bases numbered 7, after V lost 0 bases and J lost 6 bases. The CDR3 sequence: CSARDGQGLREQYF. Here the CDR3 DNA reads TGCAGTGCTAGAGACGGACAGGGATTGCGCGAGCAGTACTTC.

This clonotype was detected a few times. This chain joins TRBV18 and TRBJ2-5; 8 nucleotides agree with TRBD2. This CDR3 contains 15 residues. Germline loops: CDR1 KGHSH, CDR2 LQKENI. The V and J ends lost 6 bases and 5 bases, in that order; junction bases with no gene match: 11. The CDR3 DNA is TGTGCCAGCTCCGTAGCGGGGTCCTCCGCGGAGACCCAGTACTTC. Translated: CASSVAGSSAETQYF.

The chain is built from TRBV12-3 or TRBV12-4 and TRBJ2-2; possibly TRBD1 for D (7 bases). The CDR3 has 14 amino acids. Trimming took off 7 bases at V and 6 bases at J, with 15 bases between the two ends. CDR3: CASTSTGEAGELFF. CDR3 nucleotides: TGTGCCAGCACCTCTACAGGGGAGGCCGGGGAGCTGTTTTTT.

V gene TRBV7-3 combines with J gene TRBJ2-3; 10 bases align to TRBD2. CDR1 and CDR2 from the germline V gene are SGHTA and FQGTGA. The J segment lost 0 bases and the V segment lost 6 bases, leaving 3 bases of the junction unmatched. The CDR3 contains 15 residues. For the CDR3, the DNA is TGTGCCAGCAGTGGGACTAGCGAAAGCACAGATACGCAGTATTTT. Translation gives CASSGTSESTDTQYF.

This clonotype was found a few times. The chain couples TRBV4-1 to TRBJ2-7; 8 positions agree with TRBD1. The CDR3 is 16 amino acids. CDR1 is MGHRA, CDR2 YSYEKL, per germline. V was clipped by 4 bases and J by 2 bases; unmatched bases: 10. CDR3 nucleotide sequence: TGCGCCAGCAGCCCCTCGTTTACAGGGGGAACCTACGAGCAGTACTTC. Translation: CASSPSFTGGTYEQYF.

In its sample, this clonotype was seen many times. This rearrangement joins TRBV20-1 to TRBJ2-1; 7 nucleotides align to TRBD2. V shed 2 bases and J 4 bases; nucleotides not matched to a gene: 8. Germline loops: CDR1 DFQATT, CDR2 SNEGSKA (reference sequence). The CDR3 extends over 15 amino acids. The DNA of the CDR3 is TGCAGTGCTAGATGGGCTAGCGGAGAGTACAATGAGCAGTTCTTC. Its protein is CSARWASGEYNEQFF.

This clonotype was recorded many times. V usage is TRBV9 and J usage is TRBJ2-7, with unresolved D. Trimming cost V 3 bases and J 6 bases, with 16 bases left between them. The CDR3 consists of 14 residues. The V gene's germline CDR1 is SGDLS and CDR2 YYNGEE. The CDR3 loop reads CASSADLGLSEQYF. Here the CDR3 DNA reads TGTGCCAGCAGCGCCGACCTGGGATTGAGCGAGCAGTACTTC.

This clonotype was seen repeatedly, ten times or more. The CDR3 loop reads CSVVLTSDYEQYF. In DNA, the CDR3 is TGCAGCGTTGTTTTGACATCGGACTACGAGCAGTACTTC. The chain is built from TRBV29-1 and TRBJ2-7; D remains unclear. Germline V CDR1 and CDR2: SQVTM, ANQGSEA. The V end lost 4 bases, the J end lost 3 bases, and 13 bases lay between the germline ends. This CDR3 spans 13 amino acids.

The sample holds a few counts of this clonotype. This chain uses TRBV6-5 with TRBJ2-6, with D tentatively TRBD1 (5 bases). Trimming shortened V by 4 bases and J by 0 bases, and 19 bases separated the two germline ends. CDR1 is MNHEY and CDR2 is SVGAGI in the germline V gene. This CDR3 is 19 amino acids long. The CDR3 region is CASSSTKIRVSSGANVLTF. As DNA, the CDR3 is TGTGCCAGCAGTTCGACAAAGATCAGGGTCAGCTCTGGGGCCAACGTCCTGACTTTC.

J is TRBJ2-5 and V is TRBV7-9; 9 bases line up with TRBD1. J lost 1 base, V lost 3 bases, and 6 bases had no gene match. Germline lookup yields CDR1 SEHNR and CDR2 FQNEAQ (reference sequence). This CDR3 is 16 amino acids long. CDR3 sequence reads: CASSLRTGASQETQYF. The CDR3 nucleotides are TGTGCCAGCAGCTTGAGGACAGGGGCTTCCCAAGAGACCCAGTACTTC.

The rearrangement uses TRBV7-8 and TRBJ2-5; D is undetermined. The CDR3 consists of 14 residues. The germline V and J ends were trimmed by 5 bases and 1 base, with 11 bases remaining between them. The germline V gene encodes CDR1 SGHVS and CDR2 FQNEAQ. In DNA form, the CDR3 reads TGTGCCAGCAGCATACTGTCGTCCCAAGAGACCCAGTACTTC. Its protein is CASSILSSQETQYF. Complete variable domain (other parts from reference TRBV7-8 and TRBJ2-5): GAGVSQSPRYKVAKRGQDVALRCDPISGHVSLFWYQQALGQGPEFLTYFQNEAQLDKSGLPSDRFFAERPEGSVSTLKIQRTQQEDSAVYLCASSILSSQETQYFGPGTRLLVL.

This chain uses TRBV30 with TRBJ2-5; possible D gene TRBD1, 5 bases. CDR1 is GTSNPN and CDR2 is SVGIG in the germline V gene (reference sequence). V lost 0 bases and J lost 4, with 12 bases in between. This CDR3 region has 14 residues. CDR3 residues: CAWSVPRVTETQYF. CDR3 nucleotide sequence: TGTGCCTGGAGTGTACCCAGGGTCACAGAGACCCAGTACTTC.

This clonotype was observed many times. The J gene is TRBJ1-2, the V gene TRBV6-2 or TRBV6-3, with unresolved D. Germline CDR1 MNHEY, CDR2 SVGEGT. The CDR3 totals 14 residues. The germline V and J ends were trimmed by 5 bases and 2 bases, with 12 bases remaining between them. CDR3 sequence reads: CASSPTPVNYGYTF. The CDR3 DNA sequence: TGTGCCAGCAGTCCTACCCCCGTGAACTATGGCTACACCTTC.

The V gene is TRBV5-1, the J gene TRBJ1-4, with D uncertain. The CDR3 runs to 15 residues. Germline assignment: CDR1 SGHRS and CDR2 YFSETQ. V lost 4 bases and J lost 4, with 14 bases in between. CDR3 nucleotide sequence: TGCGCCAGCAGCCCGGAAACGGGCATTAATGAAAAACTGTTTTTT. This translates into CASSPETGINEKLFF. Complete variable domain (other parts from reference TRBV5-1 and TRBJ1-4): KAGVTQTPRYLIKTRGQQVTLSCSPISGHRSVSWYQQTPGQGLQFLFEYFSETQRNKGNFPGRFSGRQFSNSRSEMNVSTLELGDSALYLCASSPETGINEKLFFGSGTQLSVL.

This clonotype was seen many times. In DNA form, the CDR3 reads TGCGCCAGCAGCTCGGGGACAGGGGGAGGCTCCTACGAGCAGTACTTC. It yields the protein CASSSGTGGGSYEQYF. The chain combines TRBV5-1 with TRBJ2-7; 11 nucleotides align to TRBD1. Per germline, CDR1 SGHRS and CDR2 YFSETQ. V gave up 3 bases and J gave up 0 bases; unmatched junction bases: 5. The CDR3 covers 16 residues.

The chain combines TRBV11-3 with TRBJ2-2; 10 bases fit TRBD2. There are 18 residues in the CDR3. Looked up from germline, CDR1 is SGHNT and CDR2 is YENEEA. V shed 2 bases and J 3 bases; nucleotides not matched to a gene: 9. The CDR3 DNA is TGTGCCAGCAGCTTATTCTCCTGGACTAGCGGATACACCGGGGAGCTGTTTTTT. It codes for CASSLFSWTSGYTGELFF.

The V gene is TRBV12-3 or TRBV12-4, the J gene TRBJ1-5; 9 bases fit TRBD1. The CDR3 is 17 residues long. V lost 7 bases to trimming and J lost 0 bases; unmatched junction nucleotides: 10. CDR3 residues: CASKITGGFYSNQPQHF. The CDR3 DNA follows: TGTGCCAGCAAAATCACAGGGGGCTTCTATAGCAATCAGCCCCAGCATTTT.

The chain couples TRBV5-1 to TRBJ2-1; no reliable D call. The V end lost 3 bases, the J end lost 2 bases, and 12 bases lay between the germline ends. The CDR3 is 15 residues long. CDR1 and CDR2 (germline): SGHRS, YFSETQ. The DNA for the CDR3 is TGCGCCAGCAGCTCTTCAAACCTCGCCTACAATGAGCAGTTCTTC. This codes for CASSSSNLAYNEQFF.